These 13 T cell receptor beta chains were all obtained from the same sample, sequenced in a study of neurological immune-mediated disorders. Each CDR3 protein is one row after TCRdb ran MiXCR on the 5' RACE reads. The repertoire consists of about 70,000 distinct CDR3 sequences, with roughly 4.4% occurring once and the leading ten covering 2.2%. Sequenced sample: PBMCs. The source of these receptors is a woman in her 70s with multiple sclerosis.

This clonotype was detected ten times or more. V gene TRBV20-1 combines with J gene TRBJ2-7; D unresolved. V lost 2 bases, J lost 3 bases, and 11 bases lay in between. This CDR3 has 13 residues. The germline V gene has CDR1 DFQATT and CDR2 SNEGSKA (reference sequence). The CDR3 sequence: CSARFRADYEQYF. As DNA, the CDR3 is TGCAGTGCTAGATTCCGGGCGGACTACGAGCAGTACTTC.

Many counts were recorded for this clonotype. V usage is TRBV5-1 and J usage is TRBJ2-7; D gene unclear. The CDR3 is 14 residues long. Deletions cut 0 bases from V and 2 bases from J, with 9 bases between. Looked up from germline, CDR1 is SGHRS and CDR2 is YFSETQ. The CDR3 region is CASSLALGTYEQYF. CDR3 bases: TGCGCCAGCAGCTTGGCCCTGGGGACCTACGAGCAGTACTTC.

This clonotype has ten or more counts. V gene TRBV12-3 or TRBV12-4 combines with J gene TRBJ1-3, with TRBD1 matching 7 bases. Trimming at V came to 2 bases and at J to 4 bases, leaving 5 bases not matched to a gene. The CDR3 has 15 residues. CDR3 sequence reads: CASSLRAGGGNTIYF. The CDR3 nucleotides are TGTGCCAGCAGTTTAAGGGCAGGGGGAGGAAACACCATATATTTT.

This clonotype was detected many times. This sequence joins TRBV7-2 and TRBJ2-7; D is possibly TRBD2 (6 bases). This CDR3 comprises 14 residues. The V end was cut by 10 bases, the J end by 5 bases, with 21 bases between. Germline CDR1 reads SGHTA; CDR2 reads FQGNSA. The CDR3 here is CATRKDYSIHEQYF. The CDR3 DNA reads TGTGCCACCCGAAAGGACTATTCCATCCACGAGCAGTACTTC.

At least ten counts were recorded for this clonotype. The V and J genes are TRBV5-1 and TRBJ1-2; 9 bases match TRBD1. The length of the CDR3 is 13 residues. The J segment lost 6 bases and the V segment lost 6 bases, leaving 6 bases of the junction unmatched. CDR1 and CDR2 from the germline V gene are SGHRS and YFSETQ. DNA for the CDR3: TGCGCCAGCACAGGAGGGACAGGGAATGGCTACACCTTC. Its translation is CASTGGTGNGYTF.

This clonotype was counted at least ten times. The chain uses TRBV20-1 and TRBJ2-2, with D tentatively TRBD1 or TRBD2 (6 bases each). V was cut by 2 bases and J by 4 bases, with 11 bases left in between. Germline CDR1 reads DFQATT; CDR2 reads SNEGSKA (reference sequence). The CDR3 loop spans 14 amino acids. The CDR3 sequence: CSARPGAGTGELFF. The DNA of the CDR3 is TGCAGTGCTAGACCGGGGGCGGGCACCGGGGAGCTGTTTTTT.

This clonotype was observed many times. The chain joins TRBV7-8 to TRBJ1-2; D might be TRBD1 (6 bases). There are 14 residues in the CDR3. The V end lost 1 base, the J end lost 7 bases, and 13 bases lay between the germline ends. Germline CDR1 SGHVS, CDR2 FQNEAQ. The CDR3 nucleotides are TGTGCCAGCAGCTTAGTCCCACAGGGTACTGGCTACACCTTC. Translation: CASSLVPQGTGYTF.

This clonotype was seen at least ten times. The chain links TRBV27 to TRBJ2-7, with 10 bases fitting TRBD1. With 0 bases clipped from V and 5 bases from J, the junction kept 7 bases outside the gene matches. Germline V gene data show CDR1 as MNHEY and CDR2 as SMNVEV (reference sequence). This CDR3 has 16 residues. CDR3 loop: CASSLSGTGAPDEQYF. The DNA of the CDR3 is TGTGCCAGCAGTTTATCCGGGACAGGGGCCCCAGACGAGCAGTACTTC.

This clonotype appeared many times. The rearrangement links TRBV5-1 to TRBJ2-3, with TRBD2 as a possible D gene (6 bases). Trimming pared 0 bases from V and 4 bases from J, leaving 12 bases between. This CDR3 spans 15 amino acids. The germline gives CDR1 SGHRS, CDR2 YFSETQ. DNA of the CDR3: TGCGCCAGCAGCTTGGCGCCGGGAGAAGCAGATACGCAGTATTTT. It codes for CASSLAPGEADTQYF.

This clonotype has only a few counts. The chain combines TRBV7-9 with TRBJ2-1; D is possibly TRBD1 or TRBD2 (5 bases each). V dropped 6 bases and J dropped 5 bases, with 14 bases sitting between them. Germline V CDR1 and CDR2: SEHNR, FQNEAQ (reference sequence). The CDR3 spans 14 residues. CDR3 amino acids: CASSFSSGHNEQFF. The DNA for the CDR3 is TGTGCCAGCAGTTTTTCTTCGGGGCACAATGAGCAGTTCTTC.

As concerns this clonotype: An end of the junction differs from the germline gene, which may be a read error. The CDR3 DNA sequence: TGCGCCAGCGGCCAAACGGGGACAGCAGCATCTGAAGCTTTCTTT. The encoded protein is CASGQTGTAASEAFF. V usage is TRBV4-1 and J usage is TRBJ1-1; 7 nucleotides match TRBD1. The length of the CDR3 is 15 residues. Germline CDR1 and CDR2: MGHRA and YSYEKL.

This chain joins TRBV10-2 and TRBJ2-1; 15 bases fit TRBD2. The CDR3 is made up of 14 amino acids. Looked up from germline, CDR1 is WSHSY and CDR2 is SAAADI. The ends lost 4 bases at V and 9 bases at J; junction bases unmatched: 1. CDR3 region: CASSGTSGRGEQFF. The DNA of the CDR3 is TGCGCCAGCAGTGGGACTAGCGGGAGGGGTGAGCAGTTCTTC.

This clonotype has a count of ten or more. The rearrangement links TRBV6-6 to TRBJ2-1; D remains ambiguous. The CDR3 loop spans 13 amino acids. In germline, CDR1 is MNHNY, CDR2 SVGAGI (reference sequence). The CDR3 nucleotides are TGTGCAGGTGGGGAAGGCACCTACAATGAGCAGTTCTTC. Its translation is CAGGEGTYNEQFF.